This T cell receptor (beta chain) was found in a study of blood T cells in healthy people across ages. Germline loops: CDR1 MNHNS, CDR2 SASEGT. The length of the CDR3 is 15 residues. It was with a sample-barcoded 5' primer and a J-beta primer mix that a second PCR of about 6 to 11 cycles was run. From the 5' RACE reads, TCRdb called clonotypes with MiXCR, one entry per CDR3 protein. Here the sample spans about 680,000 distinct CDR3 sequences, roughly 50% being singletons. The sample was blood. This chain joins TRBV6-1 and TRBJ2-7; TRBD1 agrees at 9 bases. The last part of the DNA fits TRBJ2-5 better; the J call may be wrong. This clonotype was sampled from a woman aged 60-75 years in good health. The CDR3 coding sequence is TGTGCCAGCAGGGGGATCACAGGGGGCCGGGAGACCCAGTACTTC. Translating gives CASRGITGGRETQYF.